This T cell receptor (beta chain) was retrieved from a study of tumor and adjacent non-tumor tissue in lung cancer. Study as a whole: The cohort had about twelve adenocarcinoma, a couple of squamous cell and 1 small cell patients. Each sample yielded a few million productive TCRbeta reads on average.

This sample's RNA came from whole unsorted tissue. More than 3 cm separated this lung sample from the edge of the tumor. The germline gives CDR1 MNHNS, CDR2 SASEGT. The CDR3 runs to 11 residues. Study findings and constraints: Tumor repertoires had a smaller top 100 clone share than normal lung. Compared with tumor, normal lung showed significantly lower TCR diversity.

TCRbeta libraries were built with three rounds of nested PCR, modified from ARM-PCR. MiXCR, applied by TCRdb to the multiplex PCR reads, yields one record per CDR3 protein. The sample yields around 80,000 distinct CDR3 sequences, 70% to 90% seen once. Concerning this clonotype itself: The target antigen is unknown.

The sample taken for sequencing was distant non-tumor lung tissue. This receptor was taken from a man in his sixties with non-small cell lung cancer. This chain connects TRBV6-1 to TRBJ2-5, with D uncertain. The CDR3 reads CTIISPETQYF. The CDR3 nucleotides read TGTACCATCATAAGTCCCGAGACCCAGTACTTC.